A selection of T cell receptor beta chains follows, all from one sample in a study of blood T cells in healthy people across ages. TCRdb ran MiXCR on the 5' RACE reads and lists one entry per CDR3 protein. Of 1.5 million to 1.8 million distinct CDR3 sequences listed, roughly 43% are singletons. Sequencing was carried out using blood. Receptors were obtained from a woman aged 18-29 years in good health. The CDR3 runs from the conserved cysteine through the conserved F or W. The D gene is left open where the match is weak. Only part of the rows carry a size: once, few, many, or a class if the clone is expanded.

CASQLGETYNEQFF	TGTGCCAGCCAACTAGGGGAGACCTACAATGAGCAGTTCTTC	TRBV7-9	TRBJ2-1	-	-
CASSQGSSGVDTQYF	TGCGCCAGCAGCCAAGGGTCTAGCGGGGTAGATACGCAGTATTTT	TRBV4-3	TRBJ2-3	TRBD2	-
CSAGDTGGVGYTF	TGCAGTGCTGGCGATACGGGGGGCGTTGGCTACACCTTC	TRBV20-1	TRBJ1-2	-	-
CASSQLSGRTSYEQYF	TGTGCCAGCAGCCAACTGAGCGGGAGGACTTCCTACGAGCAGTACTTC	TRBV7-9	TRBJ2-7	TRBD2	-
CASSLQRYTEAFF	TGTGCCAGCAGCCTTCAGAGGTACACTGAAGCTTTCTTT	TRBV7-9	TRBJ1-1	-	once
CASSLGSFYNSPLHF	TGTGCCAGCAGTTTAGGCAGCTTCTATAATTCACCCCTCCACTTT	TRBV12-3/TRBV12-4	TRBJ1-6	-	-
CASSVTWGTEAFF	TGTGCCAGCAGCGTGACATGGGGCACTGAAGCTTTCTTT	TRBV7-2	TRBJ1-1	-	-
CASSRLTGYQETQYF	TGCGCCAGCAGCCGATTGACTGGTTACCAAGAGACCCAGTACTTC	TRBV4-1	TRBJ2-5	-	few
CASRGQGLKPYEQYF	TGTGCCAGCAGAGGACAGGGGCTAAAACCCTACGAGCAGTACTTC	TRBV12-3/TRBV12-4	TRBJ2-7	TRBD1	-
CASSLEDRDVAFF	TGTGCCAGCAGCTTGGAGGACAGGGATGTAGCTTTCTTT	TRBV5-6	TRBJ1-1	TRBD1	many
CSVTTTDREAFF	TGCAGCGTTACAACTACGGACAGGGAAGCTTTCTTT	TRBV29-1	TRBJ1-1	TRBD1	-
CAIRPHSYEQYF	TGTGCCATCAGACCCCACTCCTACGAGCAGTACTTC	TRBV10-3	TRBJ2-7	-	few
CASSQWTGGYNEQYF	TGTGCCAGCAGCCAGTGGACAGGGGGTTACAATGAGCAGTACTTC	TRBV7-2	TRBJ2-7	TRBD1	-
CAISGRLAGGDDTQYF	TGTGCCATCAGTGGCAGACTAGCGGGGGGCGATGATACGCAGTATTTT	TRBV10-3	TRBJ2-3	TRBD2	-
CSARDRQDMYGYTF	TGCAGTGCTAGAGATCGTCAGGATATGTATGGCTACACCTTC	TRBV20-1	TRBJ1-2	-	-
CASSYAGQGVPDTQYF	TGTGCCAGCAGTTATGCGGGACAGGGGGTCCCAGATACGCAGTATTTT	TRBV6-5	TRBJ2-3	TRBD1	few